This T cell receptor (beta chain) was captured in a study of T cells after somatic rescue of genetic block. This CDR3 is 16 amino acids long. In germline, CDR1 is SGDLS, CDR2 YYNGEE. The V gene lost 4 bases and the J gene lost 7 bases, with 21 bases spanning the gap. Clones were read by immunoSEQ multiplex PCR, and TCRdb kept only the in-frame ones, dropping some. The sample includes 80,000 to 100,000 clones, 75% to 90% of them seen just once. The J gene is TRBJ2-1, the V gene TRBV9; either TRBD1 or TRBD2 may fit D (6 bases each). The sample was peripheral blood mononuclear cells (PBMCs). The TCR originated in a woman between 18 and 30 years old. The CDR3 DNA reads TGTGCCAGCAGCCCATCGGAGGGGGAGTCAAGAAATGAGCAGTTCTTC. This codes for CASSPSEGESRNEQFF.